Presented here are 2 T cell receptor beta chains from one specimen sequenced in a study of shared clonotypes between healthy human individuals. Produced via immunoSEQ multiplex PCR; TCRdb's table is partial and in-frame only. This sample carries millions of clones, about 92% of them seen once, and the ten largest clones take about 0.37%. Sequencing input: naive CD4+ T cells from PBMCs. Documented subset: CD45RA+ positively selected. All receptors come from a man aged 18 to 35 in good health. Some clones in this sample may be carry-over from other donors' samples.

The chain joins TRBV28 to TRBJ1-4, with a possible D match to TRBD1 (5 bases). Trimming took off 5 bases at V and 1 base at J, with 8 bases between the two ends. Germline V gene data show CDR1 as MDHEN and CDR2 as SYDVKM. The CDR3 has 14 amino acids. CDR3 DNA sequence: TGTGCCAGCAGTATCAGGGAAACTAATGAAAAACTGTTTTTT. It translates to CASSIRETNEKLFF.

The chain employs TRBV19 and TRBJ2-1; TRBD2 agrees at 12 bases. The CDR3 spans 18 residues. The V gene's germline CDR1 is LNHDA and CDR2 SQIVND (reference sequence). V lost 11 bases and J lost 4; bases outside the gene matches: 18. The CDR3 protein is CASLGLAGGRRSYNEQFF. Here the CDR3 DNA reads TGTGCCTCACTTGGGCTAGCGGGAGGGCGACGTTCTTACAATGAGCAGTTCTTC.